Below are 10 T cell receptor beta chains sequenced from a single sample in a study of regulatory T cells in long-lasting Graves disease. Library construction for TCR beta used iRepertoire HTBI primers and Arm-PCR of CDR3 regions. TCRdb itself ran the multiplex PCR reads through MiXCR, one entry per CDR3 protein. The sample contains over 350,000 distinct CDR3 sequences, less than 25% of which appear only once. The time point: persistent/refractory GD, antithyroid drugs over 5 years with positive TRAb. From PBMCs, RNA was extracted and then used to make the TCR library. The specimen was peripheral blood mononuclear cells (PBMCs), collected when the disease was refractory, from a patient treated with antithyroid drugs. Source of these receptors: a female donor with Graves disease.

V gene TRBV28 combines with J gene TRBJ2-2, with TRBD2 identical over 11 bases. Germline V lookup: CDR1 MDHEN, CDR2 SYDVKM. This CDR3 is 16 amino acids long. J gave up 0 bases and V 8 bases, and 5 bases lay outside the gene matches. The CDR3 DNA reads as TGTGCCAGCGGTCTAGCGGGAGGACCGAACACCGGGGAGCTGTTTTTT. This translates into CASGLAGGPNTGELFF.

This clonotype was observed many times. V and J are TRBV6-1 and TRBJ2-7; 11 bases are a match to TRBD2. The CDR3 runs 14 residues. CDR1 and CDR2 from the germline V gene are MNHNS and SASEGT. Germline trimming cut 6 bases from V and 2 bases from J; bases unmatched to any gene: 3. This CDR3 reads CASRLAGDAYEQYF. In DNA form, the CDR3 reads TGTGCCAGCAGACTAGCGGGAGATGCCTACGAGCAGTACTTC.

This clonotype showed up many times. The chain has TRBV12-3 or TRBV12-4 and TRBJ1-3; D is unresolved. CDR3 length: 16 amino acids. Trimming took 6 bases from V and 0 from J, leaving 15 bases between them. CDR3 region: CASSSPGGGSGNTIYF. CDR3 DNA sequence: TGTGCCAGCAGCTCCCCGGGAGGTGGCTCTGGAAACACCATATATTTT.

In this sample, this clonotype turned up a few times. CDR3 protein: CASSGRWDRGAQNIQYF. The CDR3 DNA is TGTGCCAGCAGTGGCCGGTGGGACAGGGGCGCCCAAAACATTCAGTACTTC. This chain joins TRBV6-1 and TRBJ2-4, with 10 bases matching TRBD1. V shed 4 bases and J 5 bases; nucleotides not matched to a gene: 11. Germline V gives CDR1 MNHNS, CDR2 SASEGT. The CDR3 is made up of 17 amino acids.

On this clonotype itself: A clone one base away is much larger, so this may be a read error. The chain joins TRBV10-3 to TRBJ1-6; 10 nucleotides line up with TRBD1. The CDR3 runs 15 residues. In germline, CDR1 is ENHRY, CDR2 SYGVKD. V lost 8 bases and J lost 7; bases outside the gene matches: 8. The CDR3 DNA follows: TGTGCCATCGGTGGTGTGGGACAGGGGAATTCACCCCTCCACTTT. Translation gives CAIGGVGQGNSPLHF.

V usage is TRBV20-1 and J usage is TRBJ2-1; 12 nucleotides agree with TRBD2. Germline V gene data show CDR1 as DFQATT and CDR2 as SNEGSKA (reference sequence). CDR3 length equals 13 residues. V lost 6 bases to trimming and J lost 6 bases; unmatched junction nucleotides: 3. CDR3 sequence reads: CSARTSGTNEQFF. The CDR3 DNA follows: TGCAGTGCCCGGACTAGCGGGACCAATGAGCAGTTCTTC.

The J gene is TRBJ2-7, the V gene TRBV7-2, with D perhaps matching TRBD1 or TRBD2 (6 bases each). V dropped 0 bases and J dropped 3 bases, with 15 bases sitting between them. CDR3 length: 16 residues. In germline, CDR1 is SGHTA, CDR2 FQGNSA. The CDR3 coding sequence is TGTGCCAGCAGCTTAGCGGGGGGCCTCGGGGGCTACGAGCAGTACTTC. Protein: CASSLAGGLGGYEQYF. Combining the CDR3 with reference TRBV7-2 and TRBJ2-7 gives the whole variable domain GAGVSQSPSNKVTEKGKDVELRCDPISGHTALYWYRQSLGQGLEFLIYFQGNSAPDKSGLPSDRFSAERTGGSVSTLTIQRTQQEDSAVYLCASSLAGGLGGYEQYFGPGTRLTVT.

This clonotype came up many times. J is TRBJ2-7 and V is TRBV28; 8 positions agree with TRBD2. The CDR3 spans 15 residues. The germline V gene encodes CDR1 MDHEN and CDR2 SYDVKM. The trim removed 6 bases at V and 4 bases at J, leaving 11 bases unmatched. DNA of the CDR3: TGTGCCAGCAGACCTCAGCGGACTAGCTGGTACGAGCAGTACTTC. Translation: CASRPQRTSWYEQYF.

CDR3 in amino acids: CASAPGLALDEQFF. DNA of the CDR3: TGTGCCTCGGCCCCGGGACTAGCTCTTGATGAGCAGTTCTTC. V is TRBV12-3 or TRBV12-4 and J is TRBJ2-1; 9 bases align to TRBD2. V dropped 11 bases and J dropped 8; count of bases not matched to a gene: 13. This CDR3 comprises 14 residues.

The sample holds many counts of this clonotype. This rearrangement joins TRBV12-3 or TRBV12-4 to TRBJ2-5, with 8 nucleotides matching TRBD2. The CDR3 has 17 residues. J was trimmed by 5 bases and V by 3 bases; bases with no gene match: 14. CDR3 nucleotides: TGTGCCAGCAGTTTGGATTCATCGGGGGGGCGCGGGGAGACCCAGTACTTC. Amino acid sequence: CASSLDSSGGRGETQYF.